Sequencing of this T cell receptor beta chain was carried out in a study of vaccination and CD4 T cells after COVID-19. Treatment reported: roughly 10-day PBMC culture with coronavirus spike peptide pools or control peptides (ViraFEST assay). The CDR3 is 15 amino acids. V was shortened by 1 base and J by 6 bases, with 12 bases between the two germline ends. Germline V gene lookup returns CDR1 SGHTA and CDR2 FQGNSA. With regard to this clonotype: What it recognizes is unknown.

At the Johns Hopkins FTIC core, DNA taken from cultured CD4+ T cells was sequenced by way of the Oncomine TCR Beta short-read assay. One entry per CDR3 protein results from TCRdb running MiXCR on the PCR reads. The sample consists of 11,000 or so distinct CDR3 sequences, 64% of them appearing once. The TCR was taken from a human donor who had recovered from COVID-19. The sample taken for sequencing was CD4+ T cells from blood, cultured in vitro. The gene calls are TRBV7-2 and TRBJ2-2; D may be TRBD1 or TRBD2 (5 bases each). The CDR3, as DNA: TGTGCCAGCAGCTTAGGAGGGGAGAAAGCCGGGGAGCTGTTTTTT. Translating it yields CASSLGGEKAGELFF.